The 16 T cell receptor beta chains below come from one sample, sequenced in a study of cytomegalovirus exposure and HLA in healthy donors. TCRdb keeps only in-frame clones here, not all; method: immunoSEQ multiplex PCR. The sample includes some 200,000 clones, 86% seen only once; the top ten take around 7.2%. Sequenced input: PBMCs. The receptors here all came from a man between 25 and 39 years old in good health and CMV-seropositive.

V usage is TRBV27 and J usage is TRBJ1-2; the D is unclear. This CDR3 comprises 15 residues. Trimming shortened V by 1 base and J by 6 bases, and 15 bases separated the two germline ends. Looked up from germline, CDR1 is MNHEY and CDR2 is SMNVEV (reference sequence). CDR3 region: CASSLLAGNPNGYTF. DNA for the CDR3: TGTGCCAGCAGTTTATTGGCAGGTAACCCGAATGGCTACACCTTC.

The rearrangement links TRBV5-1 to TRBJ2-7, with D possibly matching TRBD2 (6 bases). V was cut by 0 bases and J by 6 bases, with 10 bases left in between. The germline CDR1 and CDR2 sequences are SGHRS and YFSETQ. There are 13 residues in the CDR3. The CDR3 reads CASSLGAGGEQYF. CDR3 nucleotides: TGCGCCAGCAGCTTGGGTGCCGGGGGCGAGCAGTACTTC.

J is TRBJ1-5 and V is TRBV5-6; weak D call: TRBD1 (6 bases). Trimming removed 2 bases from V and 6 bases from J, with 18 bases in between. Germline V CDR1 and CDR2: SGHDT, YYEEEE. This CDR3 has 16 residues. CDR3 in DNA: TGTGCCAGCAGCTTTGGATCGGGGGGCCCACGTCAGCCCCAGCATTTT. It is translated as CASSFGSGGPRQPQHF.

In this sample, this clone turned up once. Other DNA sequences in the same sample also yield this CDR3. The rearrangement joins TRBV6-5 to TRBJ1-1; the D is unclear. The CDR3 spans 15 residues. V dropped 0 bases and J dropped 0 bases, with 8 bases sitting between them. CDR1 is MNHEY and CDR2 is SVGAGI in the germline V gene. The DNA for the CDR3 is TGTGCCAGCAGTTACTCCGTTGGGTTGAACACTGAAGCTTTCTTT. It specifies CASSYSVGLNTEAFF.

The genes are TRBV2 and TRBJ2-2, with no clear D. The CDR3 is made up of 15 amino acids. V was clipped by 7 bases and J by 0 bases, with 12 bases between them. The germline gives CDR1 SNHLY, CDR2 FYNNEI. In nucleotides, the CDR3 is TGTGCCAGCAAGTTGGGCCGAACGAACACCGGGGAGCTGTTTTTT. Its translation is CASKLGRTNTGELFF.

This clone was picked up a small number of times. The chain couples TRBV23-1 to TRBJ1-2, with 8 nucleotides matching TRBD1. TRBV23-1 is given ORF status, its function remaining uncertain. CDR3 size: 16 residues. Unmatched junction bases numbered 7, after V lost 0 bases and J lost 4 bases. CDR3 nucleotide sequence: TGCGCCAGCAGTCAATCGGGGGACAGGAGAGCCTATGGCTACACCTTC. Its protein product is CASSQSGDRRAYGYTF.

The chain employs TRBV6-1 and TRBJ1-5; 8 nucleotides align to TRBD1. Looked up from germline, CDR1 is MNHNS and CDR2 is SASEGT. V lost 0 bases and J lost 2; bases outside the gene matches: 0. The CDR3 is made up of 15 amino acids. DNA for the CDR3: TGTGCCAGCAGTGAAGCGACAGGGGGCAATCAGCCCCAGCATTTT. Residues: CASSEATGGNQPQHF.

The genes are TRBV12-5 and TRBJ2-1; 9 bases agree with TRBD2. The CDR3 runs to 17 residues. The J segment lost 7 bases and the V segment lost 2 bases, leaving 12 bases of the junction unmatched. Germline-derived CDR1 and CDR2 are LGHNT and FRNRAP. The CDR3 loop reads CASGLSFSGSEDNEQFF. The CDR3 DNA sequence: TGTGCTAGTGGTTTGAGTTTTAGCGGGAGTGAGGATAATGAGCAGTTCTTC.

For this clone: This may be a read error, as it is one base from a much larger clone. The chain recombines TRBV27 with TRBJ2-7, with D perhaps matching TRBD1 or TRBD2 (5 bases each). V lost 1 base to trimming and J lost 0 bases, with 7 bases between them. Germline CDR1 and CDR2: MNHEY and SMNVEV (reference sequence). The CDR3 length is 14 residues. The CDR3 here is CASSLWGSSYEQYF. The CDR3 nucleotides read TGTGCCAGCAGTTTATGGGGGAGCTCCTACGAGCAGTACTTC.

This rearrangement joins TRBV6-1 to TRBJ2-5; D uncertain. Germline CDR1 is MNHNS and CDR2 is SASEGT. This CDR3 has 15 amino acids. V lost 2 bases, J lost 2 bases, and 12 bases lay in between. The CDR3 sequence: CASSENWNYQETQYF. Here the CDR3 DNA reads TGTGCCAGCAGTGAAAACTGGAACTATCAAGAGACCCAGTACTTC.

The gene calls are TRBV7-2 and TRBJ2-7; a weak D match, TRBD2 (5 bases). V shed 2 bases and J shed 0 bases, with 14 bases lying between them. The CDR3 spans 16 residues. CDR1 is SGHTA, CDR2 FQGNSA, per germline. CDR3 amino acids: CASSLRAGESSYEQYF. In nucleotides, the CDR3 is TGTGCCAGCAGCTTAAGGGCCGGGGAAAGCTCCTACGAGCAGTACTTC.

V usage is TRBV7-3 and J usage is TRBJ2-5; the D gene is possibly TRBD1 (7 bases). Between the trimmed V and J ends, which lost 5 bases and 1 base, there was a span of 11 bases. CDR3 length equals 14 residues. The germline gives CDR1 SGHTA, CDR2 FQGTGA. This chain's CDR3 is CASSARGAQETQYF. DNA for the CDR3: TGTGCCAGCAGCGCCAGGGGGGCCCAAGAGACCCAGTACTTC.

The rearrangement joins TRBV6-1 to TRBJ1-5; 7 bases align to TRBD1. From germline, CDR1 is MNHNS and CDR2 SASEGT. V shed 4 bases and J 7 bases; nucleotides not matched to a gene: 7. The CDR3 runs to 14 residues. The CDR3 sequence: CASSVGGQGQPQHF. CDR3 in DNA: TGTGCCAGCAGTGTAGGGGGCCAGGGCCAGCCCCAGCATTTT.

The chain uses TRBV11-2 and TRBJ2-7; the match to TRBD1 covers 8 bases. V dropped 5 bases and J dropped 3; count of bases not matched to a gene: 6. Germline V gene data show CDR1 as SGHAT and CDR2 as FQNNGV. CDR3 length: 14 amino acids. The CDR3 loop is CASSPGTGLYEQYF. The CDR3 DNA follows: TGTGCCAGCAGCCCCGGGACAGGCCTCTACGAGCAGTACTTC.

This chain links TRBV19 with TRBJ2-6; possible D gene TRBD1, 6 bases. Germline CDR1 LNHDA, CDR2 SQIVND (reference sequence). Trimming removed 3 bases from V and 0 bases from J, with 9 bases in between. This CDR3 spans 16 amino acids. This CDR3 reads CASSIRDISGANVLTF. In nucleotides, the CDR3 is TGTGCCAGTAGTATCAGGGACATCTCTGGGGCCAACGTCCTGACTTTC. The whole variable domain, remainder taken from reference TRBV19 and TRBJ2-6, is DGGITQSPKYLFRKEGQNVTLSCEQNLNHDAMYWYRQDPGQGLRLIYYSQIVNDFQKGDIAEGYSVSREKKESFPLTVTSAQKNPTAFYLCASSIRDISGANVLTFGAGSRLTVL.

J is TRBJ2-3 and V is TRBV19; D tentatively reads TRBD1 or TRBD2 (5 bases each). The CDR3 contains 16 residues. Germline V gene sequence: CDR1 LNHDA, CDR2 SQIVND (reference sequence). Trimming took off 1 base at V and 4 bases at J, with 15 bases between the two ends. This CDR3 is CASSIGPGLEADTQYF. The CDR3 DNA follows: TGTGCCAGTAGTATAGGCCCAGGGCTGGAGGCAGATACGCAGTATTTT.